These 16 T cell receptor beta chains originate from one sample sequenced in a study of shared clonotypes between healthy human individuals (dated by TCRdb to 2018 to 2021). Library construction relied on the immunoSEQ multiplex PCR assay. This is the immuneACCESS table as TCRdb keeps it, with only in-frame sequences that have V and J called. A part of the clones is gone; compared with another copy, unresolved V genes explain less than half, and the rest is unexplained. The sample has about 470,000 clones on record, 75% to 85% of them singletons. The top ten hold about 12% of the sample. Sequenced: PBMCs. The receptors shown here come from a woman in her 40s in good health. Some clones in this sample may be carry-over from other donors' samples.

The chain carries TRBV11-2 and TRBJ1-1; D is perhaps TRBD1 (5 bases). The germline V and J ends were trimmed by 5 bases and 1 base, with 11 bases remaining between them. The CDR3 totals 14 residues. Germline assignment: CDR1 SGHAT and CDR2 FQNNGV. CDR3 sequence reads: CASSTERGNTEAFF. In DNA form, the CDR3 reads TGTGCCAGCAGCACCGAGAGGGGGAACACTGAAGCTTTCTTT. Variable domain in full (rest from reference TRBV11-2 and TRBJ1-1): EAGVAQSPRYKIIEKRQSVAFWCNPISGHATLYWYQQILGQGPKLLIQFQNNGVVDDSQLPKDRFSAERLKGVDSTLKIQPAKLEDSAVYLCASSTERGNTEAFFGQGTRLTVV.

This rearrangement joins TRBV6-1 to TRBJ1-1; no firm D call. The CDR3 runs 14 residues. Germline assignment: CDR1 MNHNS and CDR2 SASEGT. With 5 bases removed from V and 3 bases from J, the gap between germline ends came to 13 bases. DNA of the CDR3: TGTGCCAGCAGTCAAGGGTTTATGGACACTGAAGCTTTCTTT. This encodes CASSQGFMDTEAFF.

This clone was detected only once. The V call is TRBV29-1, the J call TRBJ2-3; tentative D call: TRBD1 (6 bases). The CDR3 runs 14 residues. Germline CDR1 is SQVTM and CDR2 is ANQGSEA. V dropped 6 bases and J dropped 8 bases, with 21 bases sitting between them. This CDR3 reads CSVLGQYPMGTQYF. The CDR3 DNA is TGCAGCGTATTAGGACAGTACCCTATGGGTACGCAGTATTTT.

The rearrangement links TRBV11-2 to TRBJ2-3; D is ambiguous. CDR3 length: 14 amino acids. Deletions cut 0 bases from V and 2 bases from J, with 6 bases between. CDR1 is SGHAT, CDR2 FQNNGV, per germline. The CDR3: CASSLEAHTDTQYF. As DNA, the CDR3 is TGTGCCAGCAGCTTAGAAGCCCACACAGATACGCAGTATTTT.

This clone was recorded once. The CDR3 coding sequence is TGTGCCAGCAGCCTGGGACAGGGGCGGCAAGAGACCCAGTACTTC. Translating it yields CASSLGQGRQETQYF. This chain links TRBV5-4 with TRBJ2-5; 10 bases fit TRBD1. Germline lookup yields CDR1 SGHNT and CDR2 YYREEE (reference sequence). The CDR3 runs 15 residues. V was pared by 4 bases and J by 2 bases, with 5 bases of the junction left unmatched. The entire variable domain, with the rest obtained from reference TRBV5-4 and TRBJ2-5, is as follows: ETGVTQSPTHLIKTRGQQVTLRCSSQSGHNTVSWYQQALGQGPQFIFQYYREEENGRGNFPPRFSGLQFPNYSSELNVNALELDDSALYLCASSLGQGRQETQYFGPGTRLLVL.

The chain carries TRBV9 and TRBJ2-1; TRBD2 aligns across 7 bases. Germline V gene sequence: CDR1 SGDLS, CDR2 YYNGEE. The V and J ends lost 3 bases and 2 bases, in that order; junction bases with no gene match: 5. CDR3 length: 15 residues. The chain's CDR3 is CASSEAGAPYNEQFF. The CDR3 DNA reads TGTGCCAGCAGCGAGGCGGGAGCGCCCTACAATGAGCAGTTCTTC.

This clone was detected only a few times. The genes are TRBV9 and TRBJ2-7, with D maybe TRBD2 (5 bases). CDR1 and CDR2 from the germline V gene are SGDLS and YYNGEE. The CDR3 runs to 14 residues. The ends were cut back, 0 bases at V and 0 bases at J, with 7 bases in the middle. The CDR3 DNA follows: TGTGCCAGCAGCGTAGTGAGCGGCTCCTACGAGCAGTACTTC. Translating it yields CASSVVSGSYEQYF.

The genes are TRBV9 and TRBJ2-7, with D possibly matching TRBD1 (6 bases). Germline-derived CDR1 and CDR2 are SGDLS and YYNGEE. Trimming pared 4 bases from V and 3 bases from J, leaving 8 bases between. CDR3 size: 12 residues. CDR3 sequence reads: CASSQGGYEQYF. The CDR3 region has the DNA TGTGCCAGCAGCCAAGGGGGCTACGAGCAGTACTTC.

The V and J genes are TRBV4-3 and TRBJ2-1, with 16 nucleotides matching TRBD2. Looked up from germline, CDR1 is LGHNA and CDR2 is YSLEER. CDR3 length: 15 amino acids. J was trimmed by 12 bases and V by 1 base; bases with no gene match: 3. CDR3 nucleotide sequence: TGCGCCAGCAGCCAAGCGGGACTAGCGGGAGGGGTGCAGTTCTTC. Its translation: CASSQAGLAGGVQFF.

Written as DNA, the CDR3 is TGTGCCAGCAGCGTAGTTTCGTATGGCTACACCTTC. Residues: CASSVVSYGYTF. This rearrangement joins TRBV9 to TRBJ1-2; D is ambiguous. Between the trimmed V and J ends, which lost 0 bases and 5 bases, there was a span of 5 bases. The CDR3 consists of 12 residues. The V gene's germline CDR1 is SGDLS and CDR2 YYNGEE.

This clone was observed a handful of times. The rearrangement joins TRBV7-9 to TRBJ1-1; 9 bases are a match to TRBD1. This CDR3 has 18 amino acids. Germline V gene sequence: CDR1 SEHNR, CDR2 FQNEAQ (reference sequence). J lost 3 bases, V lost 5 bases, and 16 bases had no gene match. In DNA form, the CDR3 reads TGTGCCAGCAGCCCCGGTCGACAGGGGGTTTTCGATTACACTGAAGCTTTCTTT. Translation: CASSPGRQGVFDYTEAFF.

V gene TRBV9 combines with J gene TRBJ1-2; a weak D match, TRBD1 (5 bases). CDR1 and CDR2 from the germline V gene are SGDLS and YYNGEE. This CDR3 has 14 residues. The ends were cut back, 5 bases at V and 6 bases at J, with 17 bases in the middle. The DNA of the CDR3 is TGTGCCAGCAGAGGGGACGGGCGAGGGGATGGCTACACCTTC. Its protein is CASRGDGRGDGYTF.

This chain joins TRBV10-3 and TRBJ1-3; D gene unclear. Germline CDR1 reads ENHRY; CDR2 reads SYGVKD. Deletions cut 5 bases from V and 1 base from J, with 6 bases between. The CDR3 length is 13 residues. The CDR3 DNA follows: TGTGCCATCAGTTGGGATTCTGGAAACACCATATATTTT. Translating it yields CAISWDSGNTIYF.

The chain recombines TRBV7-2 with TRBJ1-5, with D possibly being TRBD1 (6 bases). Germline lookup yields CDR1 SGHTA and CDR2 FQGNSA. CDR3 length: 14 amino acids. V was shortened by 1 base and J by 5 bases, with 9 bases between the two germline ends. In nucleotides, the CDR3 is TGTGCCAGCAGCTTAGTTGCAGGGGATCAGCCCCAGCATTTT. Translated: CASSLVAGDQPQHF.

The table lists this clone with a few counts. The genes are TRBV7-2 and TRBJ2-3, with a weak D call TRBD2 (6 bases). This CDR3 comprises 16 residues. Germline CDR1 and CDR2: SGHTA and FQGNSA. V shed 5 bases and J shed 2 bases, with 17 bases lying between them. The CDR3 DNA reads TGTGCCAGCAGCCAAGAATGGGACTTAATCACAGATACGCAGTATTTT. Its protein is CASSQEWDLITDTQYF. The whole variable domain, filled in from reference TRBV7-2 and TRBJ2-3, reads GAGVSQSPSNKVTEKGKDVELRCDPISGHTALYWYRQSLGQGLEFLIYFQGNSAPDKSGLPSDRFSAERTGGSVSTLTIQRTQQEDSAVYLCASSQEWDLITDTQYFGPGTRLTVL.

Only one count was recorded for this clone. The chain has TRBV7-9 and TRBJ2-2; possibly TRBD1 for D (6 bases). The CDR3 has 17 residues. V was pared by 2 bases and J by 0 bases, with 13 bases between. CDR1 and CDR2 (germline): SEHNR, FQNEAQ (reference sequence). The CDR3 here is CASSLPNRQANTGELFF. The CDR3 nucleotides are TGTGCCAGCAGCTTACCGAATAGACAGGCGAACACCGGGGAGCTGTTTTTT.